The 28 T cell receptor beta chains presented below share a single source sample, sequenced in a study of OX40 agonist ivuxolimab in advanced cancers. TCRdb's table, derived via immunoSEQ multiplex PCR, lists solely in-frame clones and lacks some. The table lists fewer than 90,000 clones, roughly 87% of them singletons, with under 3.5% in the top ten. Sequenced here: CD4+ or CD8+ T cells sorted from blood, sampled in a trial of the OX40 agonist ivuxolimab. The origin of the receptors is an adult with an advanced solid tumor such as melanoma, head and neck, liver or kidney cancer.

This clone came up a few times. V usage is TRBV7-8 and J usage is TRBJ2-1; 9 bases are a match to TRBD1. This CDR3 is built from 17 residues. Germline-derived CDR1 and CDR2 are SGHVS and FQNEAQ. V trimming: 5 bases; J trimming: 4 bases; junction bases outside the gene matches: 12. The CDR3 bases are TGTGCCAGCAGCCCCAGGACAGGGGACCCTTTTTACAATGAGCAGTTCTTC. Its translation is CASSPRTGDPFYNEQFF.

The V and J genes are TRBV2 and TRBJ1-5; D perhaps matches TRBD1 (5 bases). This CDR3 spans 16 amino acids. Between the trimmed V and J ends, which lost 6 bases and 0 bases, there was a span of 15 bases. Germline values: CDR1 SNHLY, CDR2 FYNNEI. The chain's CDR3 is CASRSQQDLSNQPQHF. CDR3 nucleotide sequence: TGTGCCAGCAGGAGCCAACAGGACCTTAGCAATCAGCCCCAGCATTTT. Full variable domain (remainder filled in from reference TRBV2 and TRBJ1-5): EPEVTQTPSHQVTQMGQEVILRCVPISNHLYFYWYRQILGQKVEFLVSFYNNEISEKSEIFDDQFSVERPDGSNFTLKIRSTKLEDSAMYFCASRSQQDLSNQPQHFGDGTRLSIL.

The chain couples TRBV18 to TRBJ2-3; 10 positions match TRBD1. CDR3 size: 17 residues. Per the germline V gene, CDR1 is KGHSH and CDR2 is LQKENI. V was clipped by 3 bases and J by 3 bases; unmatched bases: 9. As DNA, the CDR3 is TGTGCCAGCTCACCCCAGCAGGACAGGGGGGAAACAGATACGCAGTATTTT. This sequence encodes CASSPQQDRGETDTQYF.

This clone has just a few counts. The chain recombines TRBV19 with TRBJ1-1; weak D call: TRBD1 (5 bases). Germline V gene data show CDR1 as LNHDA and CDR2 as SQIVND (reference sequence). Deletions cut 6 bases from V and 6 bases from J, with 14 bases between. This CDR3 is 13 amino acids long. CDR3 sequence reads: CASSYRWGAEAFF. DNA for the CDR3: TGTGCCAGTAGCTACCGATGGGGCGCTGAAGCTTTCTTT.

This clone was seen a few times. The chain employs TRBV4-3 and TRBJ1-1; D perhaps matches TRBD1 (5 bases). V gave up 3 bases and J gave up 6 bases, with 14 bases separating them. Germline CDR1 reads LGHNA; CDR2 reads YSLEER. This CDR3 is built from 14 residues. DNA for the CDR3: TGCGCCAGCAGCCAGTCTTGGGGGACCGCTGAAGCTTTCTTT. This gives the protein CASSQSWGTAEAFF.

As regards this clone: Germline and junction disagree at one end, which may indicate a read error. V gene TRBV7-7 combines with J gene TRBJ2-5; D perhaps matches TRBD1 (6 bases). Germline V gives CDR1 SSHAT, CDR2 FNYEAQ (reference sequence). This CDR3 region has 14 residues. DNA for the CDR3: TGTGCTAGCACACAGGGAATTGGGCAAGAGACCCAGTACTTC. Protein: CASTQGIGQETQYF.

This clone was counted only a few times. This chain links TRBV30 with TRBJ1-5; D is possibly TRBD1 (5 bases). Germline-derived CDR1 and CDR2 are GTSNPN and SVGIG (reference sequence). The V end lost 8 bases, the J end lost 5 bases, and 16 bases lay between the germline ends. The CDR3 extends over 13 amino acids. CDR3 amino acids: CALGEGLDQPQHF. The CDR3 nucleotides read TGTGCCCTAGGTGAGGGACTAGATCAGCCCCAGCATTTT.

V gene TRBV5-1 combines with J gene TRBJ2-6; 9 nucleotides agree with TRBD1. This CDR3 is 18 amino acids long. Germline V gene lookup returns CDR1 SGHRS and CDR2 YFSETQ. Trimming took 7 bases from V and 2 from J; bases not matched to a gene: 13. CDR3 loop: CASGSGTGSMAGANVLTF. CDR3 coding DNA: TGCGCCAGCGGCTCCGGGACAGGGTCAATGGCTGGGGCCAACGTCCTGACTTTC.

The rearrangement joins TRBV19 to TRBJ2-3; D ambiguous. V dropped 3 bases and J dropped 6 bases, with 10 bases sitting between them. Germline V gene lookup returns CDR1 LNHDA and CDR2 SQIVND (reference sequence). The CDR3 length is 13 residues. The CDR3 DNA is TGTGCCAGTAGTATCGGCTCGCGGGATACGCAGTATTTT. Encoded protein: CASSIGSRDTQYF.

The V call is TRBV7-9, the J call TRBJ1-2; no reliable D call. The CDR3 consists of 11 residues. Trimming removed 5 bases at V and 8 bases at J, with 9 bases between. Germline V gene sequence: CDR1 SEHNR, CDR2 FQNEAQ (reference sequence). CDR3 DNA sequence: TGTGCCAGCAGCAAGGACGCCGGCTACACCTTC. Residues: CASSKDAGYTF.

Written as DNA, the CDR3 is TGTGCCAGCAGTACGGGGCAGCCTGGGTCCTACGAGCAGTACTTC. This codes for CASSTGQPGSYEQYF. The chain has TRBV7-2 and TRBJ2-7; D might be TRBD1 or TRBD2, each matching 5 bases. The CDR3 covers 15 residues. Germline values: CDR1 SGHTA, CDR2 FQGNSA. The V and J ends lost 6 bases and 1 base respectively, with 16 bases between them.

This clone is termed hyperexpanded. This chain uses TRBV19 with TRBJ1-3; D call uncertain. Trimming cost V 5 bases and J 0 bases, with 11 bases left between them. Germline V gene sequence: CDR1 LNHDA, CDR2 SQIVND (reference sequence). The CDR3 length is 15 residues. The CDR3 region is CASSRSAISGNTIYF. In DNA, the CDR3 is TGTGCCAGTAGTCGTTCAGCCATCTCTGGAAACACCATATATTTT. Complete variable domain (other parts from reference TRBV19 and TRBJ1-3): DGGITQSPKYLFRKEGQNVTLSCEQNLNHDAMYWYRQDPGQGLRLIYYSQIVNDFQKGDIAEGYSVSREKKESFPLTVTSAQKNPTAFYLCASSRSAISGNTIYFGEGSWLTVV.

This chain's CDR3 is CASSLVGTVYGYTF. The CDR3 DNA reads TGTGCCAGCAGCTTAGTAGGGACAGTCTATGGCTACACCTTC. The J gene is TRBJ1-2, the V gene TRBV7-9, with 7 bases aligning to TRBD1. Germline loops: CDR1 SEHNR, CDR2 FQNEAQ (reference sequence). This CDR3 has 14 residues. V lost 1 base to trimming and J lost 4 bases; unmatched junction nucleotides: 3.

The J gene is TRBJ2-5, the V gene TRBV4-3; 12 nucleotides align to TRBD2. This CDR3 has 15 residues. J was trimmed by 7 bases and V by 3 bases; bases with no gene match: 6. The V gene's germline CDR1 is LGHNA and CDR2 YSLEER. For the CDR3, the DNA is TGCGCCAGCAGCCAGCAACTAGCGGGAGGTAGGACCCAGTACTTC. The encoded protein is CASSQQLAGGRTQYF.

The chain has TRBV18 and TRBJ2-5, with D perhaps matching TRBD2 (5 bases). The J call may be mistaken, given a closer DNA end match to TRBJ2-7. The germline V gene has CDR1 KGHSH and CDR2 LQKENI. The length of the CDR3 is 14 residues. CDR3 nucleotide sequence: TGTGCCAGCTCACCGGCGACTAATTCTGGCGAGCAGTACTTC. Translation gives CASSPATNSGEQYF.

The V gene is TRBV28, the J gene TRBJ1-1; D is uncertain. The CDR3 sequence is 11 residues long. Trimming shortened V by 10 bases and J by 2 bases, and 8 bases separated the two germline ends. The V gene's germline CDR1 is MDHEN and CDR2 SYDVKM. CDR3 in amino acids: CATGINTEAFF. The DNA of the CDR3 is TGTGCCACTGGGATCAACACTGAAGCTTTCTTT. The whole variable domain, remainder taken from reference TRBV28 and TRBJ1-1, is DVKVTQSSRYLVKRTGEKVFLECVQDMDHENMFWYRQDPGLGLRLIYFSYDVKMKEKGDIPEGYSVSREKKERFSLILESASTNQTSMYLCATGINTEAFFGQGTRLTVV.

The chain carries TRBV11-2 and TRBJ2-2, with no clear D. V gave up 1 base and J gave up 6 bases, with 15 bases separating them. The CDR3 runs to 16 residues. The germline gives CDR1 SGHAT, CDR2 FQNNGV. CDR3 nucleotide sequence: TGTGCCAGCAGCTTAGTAGTTCGTCGGGTACCCGGGGAGCTGTTTTTT. Protein product: CASSLVVRRVPGELFF.

The chain is built from TRBV29-1 and TRBJ2-2; D ambiguous. Germline CDR1 SQVTM, CDR2 ANQGSEA. The CDR3 spans 16 residues. Trimming shortened V by 0 bases and J by 0 bases, and 11 bases separated the two germline ends. CDR3 sequence: CSVEDRFRANTGELFF. The CDR3 DNA reads TGCAGCGTTGAAGACAGATTTCGAGCGAACACCGGGGAGCTGTTTTTT.

The V and J genes are TRBV29-1 and TRBJ2-3, with 11 nucleotides matching TRBD2. Germline values: CDR1 SQVTM, CDR2 ANQGSEA. Unmatched junction bases numbered 4, after V lost 4 bases and J lost 4 bases. This CDR3 is built from 14 residues. CDR3: CSVALSGGADTQYF. In DNA form, the CDR3 reads TGCAGCGTTGCGCTTAGCGGGGGGGCAGATACGCAGTATTTT.

The chain recombines TRBV7-9 with TRBJ1-2; 7 positions agree with TRBD1. The CDR3 is 15 amino acids. J lost 8 bases, V lost 4 bases, and 13 bases had no gene match. In germline, CDR1 is SEHNR, CDR2 FQNEAQ (reference sequence). The CDR3 region is CASSSGTEGVTGYTF. The DNA for the CDR3 is TGTGCCAGCAGCTCCGGGACAGAGGGGGTGACCGGCTACACCTTC.

The V and J genes are TRBV19 and TRBJ2-2, with TRBD1 identical over 10 bases. The J segment lost 5 bases and the V segment lost 7 bases, leaving 7 bases of the junction unmatched. Germline CDR1 LNHDA, CDR2 SQIVND (reference sequence). The CDR3 is 15 residues long. DNA for the CDR3: TGTGCCAGTACCCTGGGACAGGGGCTTACCGGGGAGCTGTTTTTT. This sequence encodes CASTLGQGLTGELFF.

This clone came up once. The chain links TRBV6-5 to TRBJ1-1; no firm D call. Between the trimmed V and J ends, which lost 0 bases and 8 bases, there was a span of 7 bases. From germline, CDR1 is MNHEY and CDR2 SVGAGI. CDR3 size: 12 residues. CDR3 region: CASSYSLGEAFF. DNA of the CDR3: TGTGCCAGCAGTTACTCTTTGGGAGAAGCTTTCTTT.

The rearrangement uses TRBV2 and TRBJ2-5; 10 nucleotides agree with TRBD2. CDR1 SNHLY and CDR2 FYNNEI come from the germline V gene. V trimming: 8 bases; J trimming: 1 base; junction bases outside the gene matches: 13. The CDR3 sequence is 17 residues long. This chain's CDR3 is CASSGERGGPGQETQYF. The DNA of the CDR3 is TGTGCCAGCTCGGGAGAGCGGGGGGGCCCCGGCCAAGAGACCCAGTACTTC.

V usage is TRBV9 and J usage is TRBJ1-2; weak D call: TRBD1 (6 bases). CDR3 length equals 17 residues. The germline V gene has CDR1 SGDLS and CDR2 YYNGEE. Trimming took off 3 bases at V and 2 bases at J, with 20 bases between the two ends. In nucleotides, the CDR3 is TGTGCCAGCAGCGCGAGTGGGGGGCGATCGGTAAACTATGGCTACACCTTC. It is translated as CASSASGGRSVNYGYTF.

This chain uses TRBV30 with TRBJ2-2, with 9 bases identical to TRBD2. The length of the CDR3 is 15 residues. CDR1 is GTSNPN and CDR2 is SVGIG in the germline V gene (reference sequence). V trimming: 2 bases; J trimming: 1 base; junction bases outside the gene matches: 2. The CDR3 DNA reads TGTGCCTGGAGTCATAGCGGGGGGAACACCGGGGAGCTGTTTTTT. Translation gives CAWSHSGGNTGELFF.

V and J are TRBV27 and TRBJ2-5, with 9 bases identical to TRBD1. The J call is in doubt because the DNA end fits TRBJ2-7 better. Germline V gene data show CDR1 as MNHEY and CDR2 as SMNVEV (reference sequence). This CDR3 region has 16 residues. The CDR3 bases are TGTGCCAGCAGTCATCAACAGGGGGCTAGGGCCTACGAGCAGTACTTC. Residues: CASSHQQGARAYEQYF.

V usage is TRBV9 and J usage is TRBJ1-2; perhaps TRBD1 as D (5 bases). V was cut by 2 bases and J by 2 bases, with 7 bases left in between. The CDR3 extends over 13 amino acids. The germline CDR1 and CDR2 sequences are SGDLS and YYNGEE. Here the CDR3 reads CASSVQGNYGYTF. The CDR3 DNA reads TGTGCCAGCAGCGTCCAGGGAAACTATGGCTACACCTTC.

The chain is built from TRBV11-2 and TRBJ1-3, with D tentatively TRBD1 (6 bases). The germline V gene has CDR1 SGHAT and CDR2 FQNNGV. This CDR3 has 16 amino acids. V gave up 0 bases and J gave up 5 bases, with 14 bases separating them. DNA of the CDR3: TGTGCCAGCAGCTTAGATCTACAGGGAATCAGAAACACCATATATTTT. As protein: CASSLDLQGIRNTIYF.